One sample yielded the 20 T cell receptor beta chains listed below, sequenced in a study of blood T cell repertoires in COVID-19. Method: immunoSEQ multiplex PCR; TCRdb's copy keeps in-frame clones and lacks some. Of a few hundred thousand clones in the sample, around 81% are singletons; the top ten hold roughly 3.6%. Sample: PBMCs or T cells enriched from blood (not recorded which). These receptors all stem from a man aged 45-65 years who had recovered from COVID-19.

The chain couples TRBV28 to TRBJ2-7, with no clear D. V lost 5 bases to trimming and J lost 2 bases, with 7 bases between them. The CDR3 runs to 12 residues. Germline V CDR1 and CDR2: MDHEN, SYDVKM. The CDR3 nucleotides read TGTGCCAGCAGTCCAGTCGCCTACGAGCAGTACTTC. Its protein product is CASSPVAYEQYF.

V is TRBV28 and J is TRBJ2-7, with TRBD2 matching over 8 bases. Germline lookup yields CDR1 MDHEN and CDR2 SYDVKM. There are 14 residues in the CDR3. V gave up 6 bases and J gave up 7 bases; unmatched junction bases: 11. CDR3 in DNA: TGTGCCAGCAGCTCCAGCGGGGGCCCAAGGGAGCAGTACTTC. Encoded protein: CASSSSGGPREQYF.

This rearrangement joins TRBV11-3 to TRBJ1-1, with 10 bases identical to TRBD1. J lost 1 base, V lost 3 bases, and 2 bases had no gene match. CDR1 is SGHNT, CDR2 YENEEA, per germline. The CDR3 extends over 15 amino acids. CDR3 in amino acids: CASSLWDRGNTEAFF. CDR3 bases: TGTGCCAGCAGCTTGTGGGACAGGGGGAACACTGAAGCTTTCTTT.

CDR3 residues: CASSGLNSPLHF. In DNA, the CDR3 is TGTGCCAGCAGCGGGCTGAATTCACCCCTCCACTTT. The chain is built from TRBV9 and TRBJ1-6, with D uncertain. CDR1 and CDR2 (germline): SGDLS, YYNGEE. The CDR3 consists of 12 residues. Trimming removed 3 bases at V and 7 bases at J, with 5 bases between.

The J gene is TRBJ1-1, the V gene TRBV18; TRBD1 matches at 8 bases. CDR1 is KGHSH, CDR2 LQKENI, per germline. Losses at the gene ends were 2 bases for V and 11 bases for J; bases not matched to a gene: 7. This CDR3 is built from 13 residues. Here the CDR3 reads CASSPEQGADAFF. CDR3 sequence (DNA): TGTGCCAGCTCACCAGAGCAGGGGGCGGATGCTTTCTTT.

This clone was recorded once. The J gene is TRBJ1-3, the V gene TRBV7-8, with 8 bases fitting TRBD1. CDR1 SGHVS and CDR2 FQNEAQ come from the germline V gene. The CDR3 consists of 19 residues. V dropped 1 base and J dropped 1; count of bases not matched to a gene: 12. CDR3 coding DNA: TGTGCCAGCAGCTTAGGTGGCAGGGGGCCATCTTCTTCTGGAAACACCATATATTTT. It yields the protein CASSLGGRGPSSSGNTIYF. Full variable domain (remainder filled in from reference TRBV7-8 and TRBJ1-3): GAGVSQSPRYKVAKRGQDVALRCDPISGHVSLFWYQQALGQGPEFLTYFQNEAQLDKSGLPSDRFFAERPEGSVSTLKIQRTQQEDSAVYLCASSLGGRGPSSSGNTIYFGEGSWLTVV.

A few counts support this clone. V usage is TRBV19 and J usage is TRBJ1-2, with 10 bases lining up with TRBD1. Germline V gene sequence: CDR1 LNHDA, CDR2 SQIVND (reference sequence). The J segment lost 7 bases and the V segment lost 3 bases, leaving 11 bases of the junction unmatched. The CDR3 sequence is 16 residues long. DNA of the CDR3: TGTGCCAGTAGTATGGGACAGGGGAGAGTTGTAGTTGGCTACACCTTC. It is translated as CASSMGQGRVVVGYTF.

This clone was recorded only once. The rearrangement links TRBV5-1 to TRBJ1-5; no clear D gene. With 0 bases removed from V and 1 base from J, the gap between germline ends came to 14 bases. The CDR3 spans 17 residues. From germline, CDR1 is SGHRS and CDR2 YFSETQ. The CDR3 spells CASSLANGRASNQPQHF. The CDR3 region has the DNA TGCGCCAGCAGCTTGGCCAACGGGAGAGCGAGCAATCAGCCCCAGCATTTT.

The gene calls are TRBV7-9 and TRBJ1-2; maybe TRBD1 (6 bases). Trimming stripped 5 bases from V and 4 bases from J, with 14 bases between. The CDR3 spans 14 residues. The germline CDR1 and CDR2 sequences are SEHNR and FQNEAQ (reference sequence). CDR3 residues: CASSQGTGTYGYTF. CDR3 coding DNA: TGTGCCAGCAGCCAGGGGACGGGAACCTATGGCTACACCTTC.

The chain links TRBV10-3 to TRBJ2-2, with a weak D call TRBD2 (5 bases). Germline V lookup: CDR1 ENHRY, CDR2 SYGVKD. The CDR3 sequence is 14 residues long. V shed 3 bases and J shed 6 bases, with 11 bases lying between them. CDR3 in amino acids: CAISDITRPGELFF. In nucleotides, the CDR3 is TGTGCCATCAGTGACATAACTAGGCCCGGGGAGCTGTTTTTT.

This clone was seen more than once but under ten times. The chain recombines TRBV3-1 (or the pseudogene TRBV3-2) with TRBJ2-7; 10 bases align to TRBD2. V shed 5 bases and J 2 bases; nucleotides not matched to a gene: 9. Germline loops: CDR1 LGHDT, CDR2 YNNKEL (reference sequence). This CDR3 spans 16 amino acids. The CDR3 coding sequence is TGTGCCAGCAGCTCAAGATATGGACTAGCGGCCTACGAGCAGTACTTC. As protein: CASSSRYGLAAYEQYF.

This chain joins TRBV14 and TRBJ1-3; D unclear. The CDR3 is 17 amino acids. Germline V lookup: CDR1 SGHDN, CDR2 FVKESK. V lost 3 bases to trimming and J lost 1 base, with 16 bases between them. For the CDR3, the DNA is TGTGCCAGCAGCCAGGTGCGGCAGAAGAGATCTGGAAACACCATATATTTT. Its protein is CASSQVRQKRSGNTIYF. The whole variable domain, remainder taken from reference TRBV14 and TRBJ1-3, is EAGVTQFPSHSVIEKGQTVTLRCDPISGHDNLYWYRRVMGKEIKFLLHFVKESKQDESGMPNNRFLAERTGGTYSTLKVQPAELEDSGVYFCASSQVRQKRSGNTIYFGEGSWLTVV.

This clone was counted once. The V and J genes are TRBV10-1 and TRBJ1-1, with a tentative D call TRBD1 (6 bases). The CDR3 sequence is 13 residues long. V lost 4 bases to trimming and J lost 5 bases, with 11 bases between them. CDR1 and CDR2 from the germline V gene are WNHNN and SYGVQD (reference sequence). CDR3 residues: CASSVQGRTEAFF. DNA for the CDR3: TGCGCCAGCAGTGTACAGGGAAGAACTGAAGCTTTCTTT.

The chain is built from TRBV7-2 and TRBJ1-6, with D possibly being TRBD1 (5 bases). The V gene lost 3 bases and the J gene lost 10 bases, with 7 bases spanning the gap. The germline gives CDR1 SGHTA, CDR2 FQGNSA. This CDR3 contains 12 residues. The CDR3 reads CASSLRGSPLHF. DNA of the CDR3: TGTGCCAGCAGCTTGCGGGGGTCACCCCTCCACTTT.

The gene calls are TRBV2 and TRBJ2-1; a weak D match, TRBD2 (6 bases). The CDR3 sequence is 15 residues long. The germline V gene has CDR1 SNHLY and CDR2 FYNNEI. V was clipped by 7 bases and J by 0 bases, with 13 bases between them. In DNA form, the CDR3 reads TGTGCCAGCACCCGGGACTTGTCCTCCTACAATGAGCAGTTCTTC. Its translation: CASTRDLSSYNEQFF.

This clone was counted only a few times. The V and J genes are TRBV5-1 and TRBJ2-7; the D is unclear. The germline V gene encodes CDR1 SGHRS and CDR2 YFSETQ. Trimming took 1 base from V and 6 from J, leaving 5 bases between them. The length of the CDR3 is 11 residues. CDR3 sequence: CASSLFGEQYF. The CDR3 bases are TGCGCCAGCAGCTTGTTCGGCGAGCAGTACTTC. Filled out from reference TRBV5-1 and TRBJ2-7, the complete variable domain reads KAGVTQTPRYLIKTRGQQVTLSCSPISGHRSVSWYQQTPGQGLQFLFEYFSETQRNKGNFPGRFSGRQFSNSRSEMNVSTLELGDSALYLCASSLFGEQYFGPGTRLTVT.

The genes are TRBV9 and TRBJ2-1; 9 bases map to TRBD1. Germline V gives CDR1 SGDLS, CDR2 YYNGEE. V was pared by 0 bases and J by 4 bases, with 5 bases of the junction left unmatched. The CDR3 loop spans 16 amino acids. CDR3 sequence reads: CASSVGPGQGYNEQFF. As DNA, the CDR3 is TGTGCCAGCAGCGTAGGCCCGGGACAGGGATACAATGAGCAGTTCTTC.

A note on this clone: The junction differs from germline at one of its ends, possibly a read error. The chain couples TRBV5-4 to TRBJ2-7; 12 bases agree with TRBD2. Germline loops: CDR1 SGHNT, CDR2 YYREEE (reference sequence). This CDR3 has 16 residues. The CDR3, as DNA: TGTGCCAGCAGCAAGGGACAGGGGACTAGCGGGTACGTGCAGTACTTC. Translating it yields CASSKGQGTSGYVQYF.

This chain's CDR3 is CAISDRGTEAFF. The CDR3 nucleotides are TGTGCCATCAGTGATCGGGGAACTGAAGCTTTCTTT. This chain uses TRBV10-3 with TRBJ1-1; D remains ambiguous. Germline CDR1 ENHRY, CDR2 SYGVKD. Trimming took 3 bases from V and 5 from J, leaving 7 bases between them. This CDR3 has 12 residues.

The gene calls are TRBV4-3 and TRBJ1-2; 9 bases map to TRBD1. From germline, CDR1 is LGHNA and CDR2 YSLEER. CDR3 size: 17 residues. V was clipped by 0 bases and J by 6 bases; unmatched bases: 11. The CDR3 loop reads CASSQDASGQGGDGYTF. The CDR3 DNA is TGCGCCAGCAGCCAAGATGCGTCGGGACAGGGTGGGGATGGCTACACCTTC.